This T cell receptor (beta chain) appears in the sequencing data of a study of blood T cell repertoires in COVID-19. Overall study: In each case, the material was cDNA or gDNA derived from T cells, B-cell-depleted T cells, or PBMCs.

The data were produced by immunoSEQ multiplex PCR, yet TCRdb's version contains in-frame clones alone and is incomplete. The sample includes about 290,000 clones, around 90% of them seen just once. Cohort allocation depended upon clinical history that participants reported. This TCR came from a woman in her thirties or forties who had recovered from COVID-19. The sample comprised PBMCs or T cells enriched from blood (not recorded which).

In DNA form, the CDR3 reads TGTGCCAGCTCACCCACAGTGCGGGGAGAAGAGACCCAGTACTTC. Protein sequence: CASSPTVRGEETQYF. The chain links TRBV18 to TRBJ2-5; a possible D gene is TRBD2 (6 bases). This CDR3 contains 15 residues. Trimming shortened V by 3 bases and J by 3 bases, and 14 bases separated the two germline ends. The germline V gene encodes CDR1 KGHSH and CDR2 LQKENI.